The 4 T cell receptor beta chains listed next were all sequenced from one sample in a study of T cell responses to AZD1222 COVID-19 vaccine. Data came from immunoSEQ multiplex PCR; TCRdb stores just in-frame clones and leaves some out. In the table there are 150,000 to 200,000 clones, around 87% of which are singletons. The source was peripheral blood, collected on day 0 of AZD1222 vaccination. The receptors originated from an adult in good health.

J is TRBJ1-5 and V is TRBV6-5; no clear D gene. The V gene's germline CDR1 is MNHEY and CDR2 SVGAGI. The V end was cut by 0 bases, the J end by 0 bases, with 9 bases between. The CDR3 runs to 16 residues. The CDR3 sequence is CASSYSNINSNQPQHF. CDR3 nucleotides: TGTGCCAGCAGTTACTCGAATATCAATAGCAATCAGCCCCAGCATTTT.

This clone was seen more than once but under ten times. V usage is TRBV5-1 and J usage is TRBJ1-4; D is uncertain. CDR3 size: 16 residues. CDR1 is SGHRS, CDR2 YFSETQ, per germline. Trimming shortened V by 0 bases and J by 1 base, and 10 bases separated the two germline ends. Here the CDR3 DNA reads TGCGCCAGCAGCTTGGACCAGACCAGAACTAATGAAAAACTGTTTTTT. Amino acid sequence: CASSLDQTRTNEKLFF.

This chain connects TRBV19 to TRBJ1-2; D is unclear. CDR1 and CDR2 (germline): LNHDA, SQIVND (reference sequence). V lost 5 bases, J lost 4 bases, and 11 bases lay in between. This CDR3 is 13 amino acids long. CDR3 residues: CASSETLVYGYTF. CDR3 nucleotide sequence: TGTGCCAGTAGTGAAACGCTGGTCTATGGCTACACCTTC.

The V and J genes are TRBV9 and TRBJ1-2; 7 positions agree with TRBD1. The V gene end was trimmed by 4 bases and the J gene end by 8 bases; junction bases not matched to a gene: 5. CDR1 is SGDLS, CDR2 YYNGEE, per germline. The CDR3 is made up of 12 amino acids. The CDR3 protein is CASSTRTGGYTF. The CDR3 bases are TGTGCCAGCAGCACCCGGACAGGCGGCTACACCTTC.